These 3 T cell receptor beta chains were all obtained from the same sample, sequenced in a study of T cell repertoires in cytomegalovirus infection. TCRdb independently ran MiXCR on the reads; one entry per CDR3 protein. The sample has some 700,000 distinct CDR3 sequences; 35% are singletons. Specimen: PBMCs. These receptors all stem from a human donor in good health (CMV status not recorded). Some clones in this sample may be carry-over from other donors' samples.

J is TRBJ2-1 and V is TRBV28; 11 positions match TRBD1. The CDR3 spans 23 residues. With 3 bases clipped from V and 0 bases from J, the junction kept 22 bases outside the gene matches. The germline V gene encodes CDR1 MDHEN and CDR2 SYDVKM. The CDR3 sequence: CASSFFRTGGPSPSMSSYNEQFF. The CDR3, as DNA: TGTGCCAGCAGTTTTTTCCGGACAGGGGGCCCGTCTCCTTCTATGAGCTCCTACAATGAGCAGTTCTTC.

This clonotype was picked up a small number of times. The rearrangement joins TRBV5-1 to TRBJ2-7; D unclear. The V gene lost 3 bases and the J gene lost 3 bases, with 19 bases spanning the gap. In germline, CDR1 is SGHRS, CDR2 YFSETQ. This CDR3 spans 16 amino acids. CDR3 residues: CASSSSTEPPIYEQYF. The DNA of the CDR3 is TGCGCCAGCAGCTCGTCGACTGAACCTCCTATCTACGAGCAGTACTTC.

Concerning this clonotype itself: This sequence may be a read error, since a much larger clone differs from it by one base. The rearrangement links TRBV7-9 to TRBJ2-1; D is ambiguous. The CDR3 totals 16 residues. Per germline, CDR1 SEHNR and CDR2 FQNEAQ (reference sequence). The CDR3 loop reads CASSFADQSSYNEHFF. The CDR3 region has the DNA TGTGCCAGCAGCTTTGCGGACCAGAGCTCCTACAATGAGCATTTCTTC. Full variable domain (rest looked up from reference TRBV7-9 and TRBJ2-1): DTGVSQNPRHKITKRGQNVTFRCDPISEHNRLYWYRQTLGQGPEFLTYFQNEAQLEKSRLLSDRFSAERPKGSFSTLEIQRTEQGDSAMYLCASSFADQSSYNEHFFGPGTRLTVL.